Listed here are 9 T cell receptor beta chains from one sample, sequenced in a study of cytomegalovirus exposure and HLA in healthy donors (dated by TCRdb to the late 2010s). Receptor amplification or capture employed the immunoSEQ multiplex PCR assay. A mixture of 60 forward primers for TCR Vbeta segments and 13 reverse primers for TCR Jbeta segments was used in the multiplex PCR. In TCRdb, the immuneACCESS table is reduced to in-frame sequences with V and J assigned. These tables do not hold every clone; where another copy was compared, an unresolved V gene accounts for under half, and the others remain unexplained. This sample has around 120,000 clones in its table, and more than 60% of those were observed once. The ten largest clones represent around 2% of the sample. Sample: PBMCs. The receptors were gathered from a middle-aged woman in good health and CMV-seronegative.

The chain uses TRBV19 and TRBJ2-7; no clear D. V lost 7 bases to trimming and J lost 0 bases, with 10 bases between them. This CDR3 comprises 13 residues. CDR1 and CDR2 from the germline V gene are LNHDA and SQIVND (reference sequence). The CDR3 coding sequence is TGTGCCAGTAACGGCGGTAGCTCCTACGAGCAGTACTTC. It encodes CASNGGSSYEQYF.

V usage is TRBV5-5 and J usage is TRBJ2-2; TRBD1 agrees at 7 bases. With V trimmed by 4 bases and J by 3 bases, 6 bases remained unmatched. The CDR3 is 15 amino acids. Germline V lookup: CDR1 SGHKS, CDR2 YYEKEE (reference sequence). This CDR3 is CASSVGGQHTGELFF. The CDR3 DNA follows: TGTGCCAGCAGCGTAGGGGGACAGCACACCGGGGAGCTGTTTTTT.

In this sample, this clone turned up once. The rearrangement uses TRBV9 and TRBJ1-2; D ambiguous. This CDR3 has 13 amino acids. The germline CDR1 and CDR2 sequences are SGDLS and YYNGEE. V lost 4 bases, J lost 7 bases, and 14 bases lay in between. CDR3 loop: CASSSNVGFGYTF. The CDR3 DNA sequence: TGTGCCAGCAGCTCTAACGTCGGGTTTGGCTACACCTTC.

J is TRBJ2-5 and V is TRBV7-3; 8 nucleotides align to TRBD2. Germline V CDR1 and CDR2: SGHTA, FQGTGA. J was trimmed by 5 bases and V by 0 bases; bases with no gene match: 8. The CDR3 length is 16 residues. The CDR3 loop reads CASSLTGGAGDETQYF. CDR3 nucleotide sequence: TGTGCCAGCAGCTTAACCGGGGGGGCCGGAGATGAGACCCAGTACTTC.

This clone came up a few times. The chain is built from TRBV6-6 and TRBJ1-6, with D perhaps matching TRBD1 (6 bases). The CDR3 spans 14 residues. Germline assignment: CDR1 MNHNY and CDR2 SVGAGI (reference sequence). V lost 10 bases, J lost 7 bases, and 17 bases lay in between. CDR3 loop: CATNWGHGNSPLHF. CDR3 in DNA: TGTGCCACCAACTGGGGGCACGGGAATTCACCCCTCCACTTT.

This rearrangement joins TRBV9 to TRBJ1-5; TRBD1 aligns across 9 bases. CDR3 length: 15 residues. Trimming cost V 5 bases and J 7 bases; bases outside gene matches: 10. Germline CDR1 and CDR2: SGDLS and YYNGEE. CDR3 in amino acids: CASSPRDRVGQPQHF. CDR3 nucleotide sequence: TGTGCCAGCAGTCCCCGGGACAGGGTTGGGCAGCCCCAGCATTTT.

V is TRBV7-9 and J is TRBJ2-3, with TRBD2 matching 7 bases. V dropped 6 bases and J dropped 2; count of bases not matched to a gene: 17. CDR1 and CDR2 from the germline V gene are SEHNR and FQNEAQ (reference sequence). The CDR3 length is 18 residues. CDR3 nucleotide sequence: TGTGCCAGCAGTTATCCGGCGGGCGGGGAGGGGTTCACAGATACGCAGTATTTT. It is translated as CASSYPAGGEGFTDTQYF.

The chain couples TRBV2 to TRBJ2-2, with 7 bases fitting TRBD1. After removal of 1 base from V and 7 bases from J, the junction contained 6 bases not matched to a gene. In germline, CDR1 is SNHLY, CDR2 FYNNEI. CDR3 length: 15 amino acids. The CDR3 loop is CASSEGQGVVGELFF. In nucleotides, the CDR3 is TGTGCCAGCAGTGAAGGACAGGGAGTCGTCGGGGAGCTGTTTTTT.

The chain links TRBV6-1 to TRBJ2-5, with a weak D call TRBD1 (5 bases). The end of the DNA aligns better with TRBJ2-7, so the J call may be wrong. The germline V gene has CDR1 MNHNS and CDR2 SASEGT. The CDR3 runs 13 residues. Here the CDR3 DNA reads TGTGCCAGCAGTCAGCAGGGTCCCTACGAGCAGTACTTC. It codes for CASSQQGPYEQYF.